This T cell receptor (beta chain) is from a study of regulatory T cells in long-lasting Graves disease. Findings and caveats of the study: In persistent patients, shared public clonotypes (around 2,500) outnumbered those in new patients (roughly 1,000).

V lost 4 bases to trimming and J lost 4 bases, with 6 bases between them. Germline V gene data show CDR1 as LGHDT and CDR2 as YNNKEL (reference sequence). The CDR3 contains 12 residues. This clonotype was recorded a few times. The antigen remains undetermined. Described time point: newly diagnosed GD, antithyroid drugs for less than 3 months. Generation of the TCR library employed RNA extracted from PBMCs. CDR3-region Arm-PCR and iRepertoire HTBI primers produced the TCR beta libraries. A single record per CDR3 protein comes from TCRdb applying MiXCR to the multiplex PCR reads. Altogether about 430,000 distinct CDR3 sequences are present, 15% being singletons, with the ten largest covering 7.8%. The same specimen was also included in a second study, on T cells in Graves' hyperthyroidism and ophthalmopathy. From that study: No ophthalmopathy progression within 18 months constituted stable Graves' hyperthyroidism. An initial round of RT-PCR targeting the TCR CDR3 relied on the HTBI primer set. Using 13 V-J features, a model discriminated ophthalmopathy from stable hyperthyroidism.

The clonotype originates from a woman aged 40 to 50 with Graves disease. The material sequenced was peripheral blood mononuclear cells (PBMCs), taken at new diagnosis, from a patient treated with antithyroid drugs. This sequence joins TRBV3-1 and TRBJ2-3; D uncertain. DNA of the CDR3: TGTGCCAGCAGCCGAGACCCAGATACGCAGTATTTT. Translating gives CASSRDPDTQYF.